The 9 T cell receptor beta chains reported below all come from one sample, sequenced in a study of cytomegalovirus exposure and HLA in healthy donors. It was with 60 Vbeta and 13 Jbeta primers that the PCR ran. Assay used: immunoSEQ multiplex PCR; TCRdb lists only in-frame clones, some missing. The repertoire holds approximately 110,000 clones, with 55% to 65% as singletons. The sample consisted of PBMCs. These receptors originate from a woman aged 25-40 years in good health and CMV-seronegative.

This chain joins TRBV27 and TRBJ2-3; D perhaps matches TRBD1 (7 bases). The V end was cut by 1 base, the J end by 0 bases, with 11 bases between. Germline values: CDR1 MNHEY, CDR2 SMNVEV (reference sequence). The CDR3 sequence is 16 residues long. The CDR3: CASSLFPGGSTDTQYF. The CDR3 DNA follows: TGTGCCAGCAGTTTATTTCCAGGGGGGAGCACAGATACGCAGTATTTT.

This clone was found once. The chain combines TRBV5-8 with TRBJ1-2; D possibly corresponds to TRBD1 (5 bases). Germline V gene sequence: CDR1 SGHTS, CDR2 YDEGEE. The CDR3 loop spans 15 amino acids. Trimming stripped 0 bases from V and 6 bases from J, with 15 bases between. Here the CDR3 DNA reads TGTGCCAGCAGCTTGGCCTTTCAGGGCGCCGATGGCTACACCTTC. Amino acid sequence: CASSLAFQGADGYTF.

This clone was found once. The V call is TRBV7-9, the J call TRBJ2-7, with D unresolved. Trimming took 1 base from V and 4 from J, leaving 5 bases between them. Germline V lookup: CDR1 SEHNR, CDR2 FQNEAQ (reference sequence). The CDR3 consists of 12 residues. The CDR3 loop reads CASSLVLYEQYF. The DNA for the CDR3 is TGTGCCAGCAGCTTAGTATTATACGAGCAGTACTTC.

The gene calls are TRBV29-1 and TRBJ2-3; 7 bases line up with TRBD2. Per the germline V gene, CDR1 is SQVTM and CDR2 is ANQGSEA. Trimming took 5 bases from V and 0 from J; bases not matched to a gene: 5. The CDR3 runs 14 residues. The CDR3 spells CSVIGGKSTDTQYF. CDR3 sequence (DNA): TGCAGCGTTATCGGGGGGAAAAGCACAGATACGCAGTATTTT.

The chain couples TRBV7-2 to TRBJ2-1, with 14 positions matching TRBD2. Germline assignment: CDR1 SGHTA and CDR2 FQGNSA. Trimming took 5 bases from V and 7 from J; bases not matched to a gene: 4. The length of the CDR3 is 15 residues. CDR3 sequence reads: CASSRTSGRKNEQFF. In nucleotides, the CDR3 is TGTGCCAGCAGCCGGACTAGCGGGAGGAAGAATGAGCAGTTCTTC.

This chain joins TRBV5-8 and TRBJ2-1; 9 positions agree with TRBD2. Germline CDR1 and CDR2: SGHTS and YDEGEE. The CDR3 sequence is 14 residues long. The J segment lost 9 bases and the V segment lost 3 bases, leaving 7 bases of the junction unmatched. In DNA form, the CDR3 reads TGTGCCAGCAGCTCTCAGGCGGGAGGGCGTGAGCAGTTCTTC. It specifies CASSSQAGGREQFF.

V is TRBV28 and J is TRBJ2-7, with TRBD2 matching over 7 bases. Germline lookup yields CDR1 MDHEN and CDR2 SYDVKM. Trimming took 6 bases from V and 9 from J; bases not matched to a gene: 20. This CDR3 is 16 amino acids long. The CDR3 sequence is CASSSSQGRAQVWQYF. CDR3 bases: TGTGCCAGCAGCTCATCCCAAGGGAGGGCCCAAGTCTGGCAGTACTTC.

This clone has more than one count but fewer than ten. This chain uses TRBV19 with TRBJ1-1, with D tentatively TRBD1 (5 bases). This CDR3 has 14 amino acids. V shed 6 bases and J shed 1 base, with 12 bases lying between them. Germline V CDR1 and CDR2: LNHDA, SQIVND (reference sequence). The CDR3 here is CASRARGQNTEAFF. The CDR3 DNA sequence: TGTGCCAGTAGGGCAAGGGGCCAGAACACTGAAGCTTTCTTT.

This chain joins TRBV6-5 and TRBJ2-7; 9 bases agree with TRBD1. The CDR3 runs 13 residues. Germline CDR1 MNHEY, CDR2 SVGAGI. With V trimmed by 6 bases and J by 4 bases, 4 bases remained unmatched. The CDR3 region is CASSGTGRYEQYF. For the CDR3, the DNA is TGTGCCAGCAGCGGGACAGGGAGATACGAGCAGTACTTC.